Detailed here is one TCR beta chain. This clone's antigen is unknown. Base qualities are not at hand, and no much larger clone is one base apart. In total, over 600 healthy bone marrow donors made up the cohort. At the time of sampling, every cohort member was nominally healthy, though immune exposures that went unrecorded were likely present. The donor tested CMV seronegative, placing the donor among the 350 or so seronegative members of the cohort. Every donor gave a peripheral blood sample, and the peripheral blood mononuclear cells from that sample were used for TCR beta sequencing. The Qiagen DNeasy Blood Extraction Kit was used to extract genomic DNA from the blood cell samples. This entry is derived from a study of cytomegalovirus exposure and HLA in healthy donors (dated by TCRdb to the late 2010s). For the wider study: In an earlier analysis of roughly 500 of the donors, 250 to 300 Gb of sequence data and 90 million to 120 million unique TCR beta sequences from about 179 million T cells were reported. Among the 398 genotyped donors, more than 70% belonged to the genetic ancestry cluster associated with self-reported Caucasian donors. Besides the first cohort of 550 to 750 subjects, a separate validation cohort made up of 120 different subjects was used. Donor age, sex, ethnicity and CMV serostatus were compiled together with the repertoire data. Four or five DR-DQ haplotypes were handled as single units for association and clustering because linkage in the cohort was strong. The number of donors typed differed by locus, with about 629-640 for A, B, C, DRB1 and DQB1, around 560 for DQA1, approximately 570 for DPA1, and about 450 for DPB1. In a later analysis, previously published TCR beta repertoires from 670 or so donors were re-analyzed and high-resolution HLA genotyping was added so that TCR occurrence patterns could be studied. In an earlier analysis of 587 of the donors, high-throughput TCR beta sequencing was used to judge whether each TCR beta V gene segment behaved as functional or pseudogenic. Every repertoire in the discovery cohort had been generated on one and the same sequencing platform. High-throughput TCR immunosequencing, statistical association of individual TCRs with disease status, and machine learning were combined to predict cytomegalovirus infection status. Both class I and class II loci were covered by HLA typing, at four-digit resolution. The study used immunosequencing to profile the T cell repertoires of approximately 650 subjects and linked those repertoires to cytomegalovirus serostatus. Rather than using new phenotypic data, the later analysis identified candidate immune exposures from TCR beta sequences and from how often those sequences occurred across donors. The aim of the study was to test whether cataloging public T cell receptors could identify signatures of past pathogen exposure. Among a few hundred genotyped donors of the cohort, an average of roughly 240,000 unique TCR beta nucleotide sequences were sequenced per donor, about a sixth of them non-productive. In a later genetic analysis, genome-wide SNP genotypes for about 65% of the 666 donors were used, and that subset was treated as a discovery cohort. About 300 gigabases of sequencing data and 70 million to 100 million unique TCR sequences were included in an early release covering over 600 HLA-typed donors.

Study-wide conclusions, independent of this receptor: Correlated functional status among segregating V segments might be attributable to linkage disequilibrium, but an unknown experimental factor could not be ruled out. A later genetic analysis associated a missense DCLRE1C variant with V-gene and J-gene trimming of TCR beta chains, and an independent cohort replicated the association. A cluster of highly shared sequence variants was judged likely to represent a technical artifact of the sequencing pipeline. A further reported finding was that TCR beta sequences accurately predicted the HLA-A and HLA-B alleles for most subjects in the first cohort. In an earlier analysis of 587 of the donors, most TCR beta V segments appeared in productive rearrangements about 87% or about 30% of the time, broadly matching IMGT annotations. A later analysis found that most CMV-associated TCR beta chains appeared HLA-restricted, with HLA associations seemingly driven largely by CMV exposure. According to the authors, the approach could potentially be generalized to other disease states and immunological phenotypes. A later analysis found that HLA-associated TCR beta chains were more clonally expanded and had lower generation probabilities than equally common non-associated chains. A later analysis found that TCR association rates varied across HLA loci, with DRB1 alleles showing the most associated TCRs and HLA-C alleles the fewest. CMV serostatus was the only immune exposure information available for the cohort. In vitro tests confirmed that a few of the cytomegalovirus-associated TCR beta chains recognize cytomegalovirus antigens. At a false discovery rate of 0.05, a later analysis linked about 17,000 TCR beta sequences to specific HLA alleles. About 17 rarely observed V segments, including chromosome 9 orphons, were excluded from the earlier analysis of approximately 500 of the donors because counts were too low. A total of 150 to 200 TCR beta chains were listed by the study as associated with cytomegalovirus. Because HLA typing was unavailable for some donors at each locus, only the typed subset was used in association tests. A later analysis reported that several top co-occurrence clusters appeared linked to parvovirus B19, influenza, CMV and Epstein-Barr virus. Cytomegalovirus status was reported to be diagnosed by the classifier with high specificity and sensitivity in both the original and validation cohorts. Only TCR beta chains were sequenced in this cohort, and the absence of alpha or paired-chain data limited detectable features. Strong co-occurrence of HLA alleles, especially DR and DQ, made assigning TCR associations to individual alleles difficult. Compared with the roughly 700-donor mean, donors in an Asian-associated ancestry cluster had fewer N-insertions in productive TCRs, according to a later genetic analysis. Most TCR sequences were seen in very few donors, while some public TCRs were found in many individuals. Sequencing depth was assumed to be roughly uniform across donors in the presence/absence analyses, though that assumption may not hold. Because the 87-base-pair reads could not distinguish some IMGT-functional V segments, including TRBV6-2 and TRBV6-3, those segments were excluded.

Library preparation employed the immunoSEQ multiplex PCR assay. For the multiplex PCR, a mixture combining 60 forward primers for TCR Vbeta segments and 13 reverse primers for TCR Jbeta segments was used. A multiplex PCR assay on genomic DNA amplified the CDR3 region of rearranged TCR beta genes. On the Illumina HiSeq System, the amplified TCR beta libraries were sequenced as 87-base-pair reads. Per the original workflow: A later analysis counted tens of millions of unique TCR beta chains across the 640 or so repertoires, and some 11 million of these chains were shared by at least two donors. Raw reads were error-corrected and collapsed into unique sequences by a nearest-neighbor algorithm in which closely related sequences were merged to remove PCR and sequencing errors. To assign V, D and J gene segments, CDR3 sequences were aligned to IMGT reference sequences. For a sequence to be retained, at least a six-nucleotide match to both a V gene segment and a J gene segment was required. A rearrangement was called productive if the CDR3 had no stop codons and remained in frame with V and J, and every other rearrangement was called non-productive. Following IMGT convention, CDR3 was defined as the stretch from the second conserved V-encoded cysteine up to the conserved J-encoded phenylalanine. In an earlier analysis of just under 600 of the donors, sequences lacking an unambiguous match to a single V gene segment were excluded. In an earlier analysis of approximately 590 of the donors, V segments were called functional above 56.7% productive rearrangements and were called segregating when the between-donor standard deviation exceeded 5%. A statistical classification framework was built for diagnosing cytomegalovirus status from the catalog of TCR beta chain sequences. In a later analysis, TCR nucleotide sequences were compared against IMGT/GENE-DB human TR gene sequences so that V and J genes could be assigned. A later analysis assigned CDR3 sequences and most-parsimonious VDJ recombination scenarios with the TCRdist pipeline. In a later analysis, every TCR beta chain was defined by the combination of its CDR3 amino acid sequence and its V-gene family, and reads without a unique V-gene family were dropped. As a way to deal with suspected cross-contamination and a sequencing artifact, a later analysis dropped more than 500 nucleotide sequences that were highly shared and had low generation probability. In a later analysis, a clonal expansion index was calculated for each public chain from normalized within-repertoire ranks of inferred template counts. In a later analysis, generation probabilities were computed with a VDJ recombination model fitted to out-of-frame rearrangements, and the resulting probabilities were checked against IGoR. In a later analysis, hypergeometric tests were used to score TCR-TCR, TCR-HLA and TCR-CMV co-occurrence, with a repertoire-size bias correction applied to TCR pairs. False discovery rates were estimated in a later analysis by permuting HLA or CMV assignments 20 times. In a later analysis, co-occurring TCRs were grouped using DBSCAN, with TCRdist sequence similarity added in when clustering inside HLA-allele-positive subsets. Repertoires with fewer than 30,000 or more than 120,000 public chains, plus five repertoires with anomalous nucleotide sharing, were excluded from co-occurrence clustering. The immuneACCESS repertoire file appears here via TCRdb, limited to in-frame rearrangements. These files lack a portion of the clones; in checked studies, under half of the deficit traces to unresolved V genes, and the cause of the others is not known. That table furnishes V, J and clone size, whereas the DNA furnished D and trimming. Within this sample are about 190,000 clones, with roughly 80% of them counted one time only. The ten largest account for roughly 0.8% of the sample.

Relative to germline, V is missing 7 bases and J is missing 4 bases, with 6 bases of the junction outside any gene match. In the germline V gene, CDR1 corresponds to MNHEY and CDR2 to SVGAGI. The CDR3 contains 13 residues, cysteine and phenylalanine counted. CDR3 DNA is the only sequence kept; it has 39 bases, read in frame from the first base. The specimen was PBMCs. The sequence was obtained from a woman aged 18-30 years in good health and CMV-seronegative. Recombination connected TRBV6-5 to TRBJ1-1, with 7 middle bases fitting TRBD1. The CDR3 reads CASNSQGLTEAFF. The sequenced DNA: TGTGCCAGCAATTCACAGGGGCTCACTGAAGCTTTCTTT.